This T cell receptor beta chain was identified in a study of shared clonotypes between healthy human individuals. This CDR3 spans 19 amino acids. Germline values: CDR1 KGHSH, CDR2 LQKENI. Trimming pared 2 bases from V and 8 bases from J, leaving 28 bases between. It was around 220 ng DNA, about 30,000 T cell genomes, that sorted-subset replicate PCRs used. The protocol was immunoSEQ multiplex PCR, while the TCRdb copy is restricted to in-frame clones and leaves out a portion. The table shows 1,400,000 or so clones, with around 98.5% occurring only once. This chain links TRBV18 with TRBJ2-4, with D perhaps TRBD2 (7 bases). This clonotype was obtained from a man under 40 in good health. The specimen sequenced was naive CD4+ T cells sorted from blood. Subset described: CD45RA+ positively selected. CDR3 region: CASSPRVSGGSFEWHIQYF. The CDR3 DNA reads TGTGCCAGCTCACCAAGGGTGTCGGGGGGCTCCTTTGAGTGGCACATTCAGTACTTC. Full variable domain (remainder filled in from reference TRBV18 and TRBJ2-4): NAGVMQNPRHLVRRRGQEARLRCSPMKGHSHVYWYRQLPEEGLKFMVYLQKENIIDESGMPKERFSAEFPKEGPSILRIQQVVRGDSAAYFCASSPRVSGGSFEWHIQYFGAGTRLSVL.